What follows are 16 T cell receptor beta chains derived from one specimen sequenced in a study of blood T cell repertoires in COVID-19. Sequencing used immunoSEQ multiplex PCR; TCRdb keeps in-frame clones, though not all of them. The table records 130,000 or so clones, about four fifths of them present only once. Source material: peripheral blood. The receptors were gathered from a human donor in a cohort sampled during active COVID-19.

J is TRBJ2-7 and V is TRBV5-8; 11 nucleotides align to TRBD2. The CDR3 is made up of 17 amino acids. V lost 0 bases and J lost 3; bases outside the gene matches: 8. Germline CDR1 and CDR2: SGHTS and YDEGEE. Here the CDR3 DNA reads TGTGCCAGCAGCTTGGTTGTTAGCGGGAGGGCCGACTACGAGCAGTACTTC. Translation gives CASSLVVSGRADYEQYF.

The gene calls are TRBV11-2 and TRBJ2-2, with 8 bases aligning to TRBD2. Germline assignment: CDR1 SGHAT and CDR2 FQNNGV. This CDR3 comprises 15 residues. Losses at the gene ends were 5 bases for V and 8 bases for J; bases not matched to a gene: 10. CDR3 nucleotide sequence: TGTGCCAGCAGCCCGGGACTAGTTAGCACTGGGGAGCTGTTTTTT. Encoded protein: CASSPGLVSTGELFF. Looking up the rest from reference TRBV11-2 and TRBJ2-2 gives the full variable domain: EAGVAQSPRYKIIEKRQSVAFWCNPISGHATLYWYQQILGQGPKLLIQFQNNGVVDDSQLPKDRFSAERLKGVDSTLKIQPAKLEDSAVYLCASSPGLVSTGELFFGEGSRLTVL.

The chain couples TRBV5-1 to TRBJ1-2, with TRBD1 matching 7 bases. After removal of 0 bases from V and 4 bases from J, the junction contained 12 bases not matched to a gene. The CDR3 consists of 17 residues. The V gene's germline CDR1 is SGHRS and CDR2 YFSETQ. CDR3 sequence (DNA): TGCGCCAGCAGCTTGGCCCTACAGGGGAGAGTCAGCTATGGCTACACCTTC. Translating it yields CASSLALQGRVSYGYTF.

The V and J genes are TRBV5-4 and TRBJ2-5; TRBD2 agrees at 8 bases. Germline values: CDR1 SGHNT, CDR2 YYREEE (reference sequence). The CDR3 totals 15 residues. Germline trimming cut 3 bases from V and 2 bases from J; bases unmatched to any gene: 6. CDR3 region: CASSSQLAAQETQYF. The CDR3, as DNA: TGTGCCAGCAGCTCGCAACTAGCGGCTCAAGAGACCCAGTACTTC.

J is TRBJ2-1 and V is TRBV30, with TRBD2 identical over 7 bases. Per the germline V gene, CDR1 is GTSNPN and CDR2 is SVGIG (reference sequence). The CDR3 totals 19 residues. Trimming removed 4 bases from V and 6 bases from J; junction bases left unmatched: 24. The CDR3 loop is CAWNQTSFPSSRPPNEQFF. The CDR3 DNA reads TGTGCCTGGAACCAGACTAGCTTTCCTTCCTCCCGACCCCCCAATGAGCAGTTCTTC.

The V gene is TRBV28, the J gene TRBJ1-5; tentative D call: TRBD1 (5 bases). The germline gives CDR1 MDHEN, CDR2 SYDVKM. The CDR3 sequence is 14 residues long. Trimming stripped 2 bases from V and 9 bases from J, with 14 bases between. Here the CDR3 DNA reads TGTGCCAGCAGTTTACCCGGCGACAGCTGGCCCCAGCATTTT. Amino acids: CASSLPGDSWPQHF.

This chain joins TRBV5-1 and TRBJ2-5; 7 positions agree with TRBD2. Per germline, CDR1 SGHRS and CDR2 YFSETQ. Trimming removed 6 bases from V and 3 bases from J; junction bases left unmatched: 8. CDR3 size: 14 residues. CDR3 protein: CASTWEGGEETQYF. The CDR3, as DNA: TGCGCCAGCACCTGGGAGGGTGGCGAAGAGACCCAGTACTTC.

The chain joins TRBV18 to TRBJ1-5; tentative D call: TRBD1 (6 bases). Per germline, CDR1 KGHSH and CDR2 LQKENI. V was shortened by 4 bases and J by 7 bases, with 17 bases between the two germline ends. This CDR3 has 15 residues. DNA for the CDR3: TGTGCCAGCTCACGATCACAGGGCCGAGGGCAGCCCCAGCATTTT. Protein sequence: CASSRSQGRGQPQHF.

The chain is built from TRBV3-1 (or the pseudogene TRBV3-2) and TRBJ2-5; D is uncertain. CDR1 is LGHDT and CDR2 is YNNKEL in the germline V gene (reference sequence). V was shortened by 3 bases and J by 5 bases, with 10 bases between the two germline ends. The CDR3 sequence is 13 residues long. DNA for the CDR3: TGTGCCAGCAGCCATGGCTCCCTGGAGACCCAGTACTTC. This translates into CASSHGSLETQYF.

The CDR3 DNA reads TGTGCTAGTGGTTTGGGAAGGGGCCAGGGAAACACCATATATTTT. Amino acids: CASGLGRGQGNTIYF. V is TRBV12-5 and J is TRBJ1-3, with D tentatively TRBD1 (5 bases). The germline gives CDR1 LGHNT, CDR2 FRNRAP. V dropped 1 base and J dropped 4 bases, with 11 bases sitting between them. This CDR3 is built from 15 residues.

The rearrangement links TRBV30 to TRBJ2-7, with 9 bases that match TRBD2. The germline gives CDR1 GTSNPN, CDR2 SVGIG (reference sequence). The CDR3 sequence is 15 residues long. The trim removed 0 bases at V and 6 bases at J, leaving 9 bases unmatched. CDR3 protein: CAWSVPGTSRGEQYF. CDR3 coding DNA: TGTGCCTGGAGTGTACCCGGGACTAGCCGGGGCGAGCAGTACTTC.

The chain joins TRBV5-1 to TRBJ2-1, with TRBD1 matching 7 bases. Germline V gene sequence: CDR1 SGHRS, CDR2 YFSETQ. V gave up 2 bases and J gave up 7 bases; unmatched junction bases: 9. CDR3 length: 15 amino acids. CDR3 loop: CASSFLQGSRNEQFF. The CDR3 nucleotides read TGCGCCAGCAGCTTTTTACAGGGGAGTAGGAATGAGCAGTTCTTC.

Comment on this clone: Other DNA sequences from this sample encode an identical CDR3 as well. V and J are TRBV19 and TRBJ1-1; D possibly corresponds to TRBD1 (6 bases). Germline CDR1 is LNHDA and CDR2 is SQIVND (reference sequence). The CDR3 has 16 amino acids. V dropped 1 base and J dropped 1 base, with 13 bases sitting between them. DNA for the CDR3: TGTGCCAGTAGTATAGGTGGGGGCAGGGGGAACACTGAAGCTTTCTTT. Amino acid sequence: CASSIGGGRGNTEAFF.

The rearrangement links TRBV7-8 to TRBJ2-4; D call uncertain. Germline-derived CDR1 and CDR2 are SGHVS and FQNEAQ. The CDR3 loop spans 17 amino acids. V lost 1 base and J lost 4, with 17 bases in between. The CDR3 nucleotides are TGTGCCAGCAGCTTAGGTCCTCCTGGAGCAAGTAAAAACATTCAGTACTTC. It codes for CASSLGPPGASKNIQYF.

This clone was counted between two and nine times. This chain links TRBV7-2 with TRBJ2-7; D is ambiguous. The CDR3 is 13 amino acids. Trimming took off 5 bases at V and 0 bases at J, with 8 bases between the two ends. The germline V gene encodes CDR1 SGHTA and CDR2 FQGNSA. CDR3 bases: TGTGCCAGCAGCACCACCTACTCCTACGAGCAGTACTTC. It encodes CASSTTYSYEQYF.

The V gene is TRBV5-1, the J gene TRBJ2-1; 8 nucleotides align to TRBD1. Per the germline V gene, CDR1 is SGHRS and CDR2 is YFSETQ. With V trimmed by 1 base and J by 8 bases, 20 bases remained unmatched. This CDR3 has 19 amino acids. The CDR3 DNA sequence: TGCGCCAGCAGCTTGCCCCAGGGGGCGCGCCTCGGAACCCCAGATGAGCAGTTCTTC. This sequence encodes CASSLPQGARLGTPDEQFF.